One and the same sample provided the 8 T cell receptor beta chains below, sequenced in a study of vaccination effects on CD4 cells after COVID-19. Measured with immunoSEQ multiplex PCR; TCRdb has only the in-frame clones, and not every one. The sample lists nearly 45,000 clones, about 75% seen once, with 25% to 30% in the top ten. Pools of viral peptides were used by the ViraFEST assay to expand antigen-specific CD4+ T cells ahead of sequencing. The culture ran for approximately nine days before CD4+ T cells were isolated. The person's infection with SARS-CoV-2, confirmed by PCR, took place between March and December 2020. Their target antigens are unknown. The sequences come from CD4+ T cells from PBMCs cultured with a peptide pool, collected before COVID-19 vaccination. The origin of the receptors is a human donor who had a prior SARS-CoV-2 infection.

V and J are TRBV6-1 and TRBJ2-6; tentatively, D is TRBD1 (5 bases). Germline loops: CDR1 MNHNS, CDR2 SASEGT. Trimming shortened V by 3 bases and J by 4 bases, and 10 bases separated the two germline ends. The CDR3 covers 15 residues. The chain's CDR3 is CASSDQGSGANVLTF. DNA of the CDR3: TGTGCCAGCAGTGATCAGGGTTCCGGGGCCAACGTCCTGACTTTC.

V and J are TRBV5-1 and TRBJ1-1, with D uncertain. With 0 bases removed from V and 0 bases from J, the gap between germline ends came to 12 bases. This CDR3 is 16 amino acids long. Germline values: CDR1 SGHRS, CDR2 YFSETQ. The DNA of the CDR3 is TGCGCCAGCAGCTTGGCCACGGGAGGACTGAACACTGAAGCTTTCTTT. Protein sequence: CASSLATGGLNTEAFF.

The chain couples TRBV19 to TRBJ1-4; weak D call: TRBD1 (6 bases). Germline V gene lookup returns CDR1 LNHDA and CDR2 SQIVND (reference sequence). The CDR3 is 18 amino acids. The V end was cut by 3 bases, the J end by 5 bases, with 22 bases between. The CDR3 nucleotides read TGTGCCAGTAGTATGGGACATGCGTCGTCCTGGGAAAATGAAAAACTGTTTTTT. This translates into CASSMGHASSWENEKLFF.

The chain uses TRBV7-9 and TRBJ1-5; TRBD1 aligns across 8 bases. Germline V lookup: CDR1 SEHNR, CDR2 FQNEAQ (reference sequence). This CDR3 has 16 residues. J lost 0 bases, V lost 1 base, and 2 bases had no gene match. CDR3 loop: CASSLGGTGSNQPQHF. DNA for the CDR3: TGTGCCAGCAGCTTAGGAGGGACAGGTAGCAATCAGCCCCAGCATTTT.

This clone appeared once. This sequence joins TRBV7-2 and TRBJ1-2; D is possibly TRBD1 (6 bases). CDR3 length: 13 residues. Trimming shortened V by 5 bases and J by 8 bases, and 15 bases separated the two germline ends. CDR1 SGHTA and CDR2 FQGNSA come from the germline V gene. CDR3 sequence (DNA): TGTGCCAGCAGCACCTACAGGGTGATCGGCTACACCTTC. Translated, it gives CASSTYRVIGYTF.

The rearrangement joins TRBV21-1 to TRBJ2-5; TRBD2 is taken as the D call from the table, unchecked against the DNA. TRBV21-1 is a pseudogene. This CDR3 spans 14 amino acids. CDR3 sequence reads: CASSKEGDLEAQYF. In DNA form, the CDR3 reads TGTGCCAGCAGCAAGGAGGGAGACTTAGAGGCCCAGTACTTC.

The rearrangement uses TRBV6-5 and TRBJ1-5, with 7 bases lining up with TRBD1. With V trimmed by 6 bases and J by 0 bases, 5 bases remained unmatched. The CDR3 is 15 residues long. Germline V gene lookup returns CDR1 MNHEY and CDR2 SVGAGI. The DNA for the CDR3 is TGTGCCAGCAGGAAGGGGGCCTATAGCAATCAGCCCCAGCATTTT. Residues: CASRKGAYSNQPQHF.

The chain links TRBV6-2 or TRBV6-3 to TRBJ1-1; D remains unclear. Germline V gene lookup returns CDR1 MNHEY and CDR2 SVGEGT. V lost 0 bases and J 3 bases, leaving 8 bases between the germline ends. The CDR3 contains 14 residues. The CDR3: CASSYSEGDTEAFF. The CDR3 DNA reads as TGTGCCAGCAGTTACTCGGAGGGAGACACTGAAGCTTTCTTT.